This TCR beta chain is drawn from a study of tumor and adjacent non-tumor tissue in lung cancer. Turning to the study itself: There were 11 to 13 adenocarcinoma, 2 squamous cell carcinoma and 1 small cell lung cancer cases. Stage I to III disease affected 9 to 10 men and about five women aged about 30 to 85.

This clonotype was observed a few times. Antigen specificity is unknown. A much larger clone sits a single nucleotide away, making a read error possible. No cell sorting was done before RNA was extracted from the tissue. The study, taken as a whole, reports: TCR diversity was significantly greater in tumor than normal lung tissue. In normal lung, the top 100 clones were significantly more dominant than in tumor.

A modified ARM-PCR protocol with three rounds of nested PCR amplified TCRbeta. TCRdb reprocessed the multiplex PCR reads with MiXCR, giving one entry per CDR3 protein. This sample yields fewer than 100,000 distinct CDR3 sequences, of which 72% are seen a single time; about 9.5% belongs to the top ten. Germline assignment: CDR1 MDHEN and CDR2 SYDVKM. CDR3 length: 13 residues. The clonotype was recovered from a woman aged 40 to 50 with non-small cell lung cancer. The sample consisted of lung tumor tissue. The chain has TRBV28 and TRBJ2-5, with D possibly being TRBD2 (5 bases). CDR3 sequence reads: CASCLTGKVTQYF. The DNA for the CDR3 is TGTGCCAGCTGTTTAACGGGGAAGGTGACCCAGTACTTC.